The source of this T cell receptor (beta chain) is a study of neurological immune-mediated disorders. A single record per CDR3 protein comes from TCRdb applying MiXCR to the 5' RACE reads. This repertoire shows tens of thousands of distinct CDR3 sequences, 6% to 8.5% found once; its top ten account for around 4.5%. Study results and limitations: Multiple sclerosis, the disease with the least TCR clonal expansion, fell below healthy controls, whereas HTLV-1-associated myelopathy showed the most.

In its sample, this clonotype was seen many times. The target antigen is unknown. Trimming removed 5 bases from V and 8 bases from J, with 19 bases in between. CDR1 SEHNR and CDR2 FQNEAQ come from the germline V gene (reference sequence). The length of the CDR3 is 15 residues. This chain connects TRBV7-9 to TRBJ2-1; possibly TRBD2 for D (6 bases). The source is a woman aged 40-49 years in good health. Sequences were obtained from PBMCs. The CDR3 DNA reads TGTGCCAGCAGCCCGCTGGGACCCCGGGGGTATGAGCAGTTCTTC. It codes for CASSPLGPRGYEQFF.